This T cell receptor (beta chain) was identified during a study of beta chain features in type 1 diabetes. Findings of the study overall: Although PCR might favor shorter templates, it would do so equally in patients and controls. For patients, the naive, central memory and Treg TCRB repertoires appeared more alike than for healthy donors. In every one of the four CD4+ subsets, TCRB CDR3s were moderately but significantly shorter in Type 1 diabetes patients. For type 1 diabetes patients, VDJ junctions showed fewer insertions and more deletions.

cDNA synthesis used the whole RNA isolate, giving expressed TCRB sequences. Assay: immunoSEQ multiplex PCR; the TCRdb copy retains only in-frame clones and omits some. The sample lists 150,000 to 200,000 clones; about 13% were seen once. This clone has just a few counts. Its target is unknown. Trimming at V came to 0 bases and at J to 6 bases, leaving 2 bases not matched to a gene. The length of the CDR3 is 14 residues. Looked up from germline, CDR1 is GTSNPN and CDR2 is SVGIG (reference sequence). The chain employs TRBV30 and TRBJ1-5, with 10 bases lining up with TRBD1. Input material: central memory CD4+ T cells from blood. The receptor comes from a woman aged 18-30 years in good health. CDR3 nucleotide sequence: TGTGCCTGGAGTGTAGGACAGGGGGTTCAGCCCCAGCATTTT. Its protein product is CAWSVGQGVQPQHF.